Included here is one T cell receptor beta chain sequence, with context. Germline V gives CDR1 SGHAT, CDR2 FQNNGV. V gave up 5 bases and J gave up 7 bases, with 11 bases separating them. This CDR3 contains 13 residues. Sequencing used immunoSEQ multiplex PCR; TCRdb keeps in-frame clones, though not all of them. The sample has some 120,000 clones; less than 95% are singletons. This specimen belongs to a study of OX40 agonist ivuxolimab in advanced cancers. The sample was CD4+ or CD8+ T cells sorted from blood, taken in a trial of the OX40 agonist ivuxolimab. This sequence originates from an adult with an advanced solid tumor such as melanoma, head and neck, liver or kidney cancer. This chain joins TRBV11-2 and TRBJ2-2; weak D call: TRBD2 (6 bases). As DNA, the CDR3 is TGTGCCAGCAGCCCAGCCGGGGGCGGGGAGCTGTTTTTT. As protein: CASSPAGGGELFF.